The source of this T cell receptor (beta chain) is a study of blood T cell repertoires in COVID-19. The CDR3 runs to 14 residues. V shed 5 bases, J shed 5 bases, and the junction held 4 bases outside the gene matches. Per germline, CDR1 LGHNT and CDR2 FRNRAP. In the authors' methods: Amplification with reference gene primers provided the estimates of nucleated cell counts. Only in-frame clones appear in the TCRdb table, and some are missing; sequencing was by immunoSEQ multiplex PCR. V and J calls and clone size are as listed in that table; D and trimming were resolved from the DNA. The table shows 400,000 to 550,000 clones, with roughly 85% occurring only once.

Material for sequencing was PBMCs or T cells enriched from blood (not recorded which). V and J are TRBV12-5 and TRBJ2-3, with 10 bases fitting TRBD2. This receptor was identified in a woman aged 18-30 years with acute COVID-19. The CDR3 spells CASGLAGAIDTQYF. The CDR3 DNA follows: TGTGCTAGTGGTCTAGCGGGGGCGATAGATACGCAGTATTTT.